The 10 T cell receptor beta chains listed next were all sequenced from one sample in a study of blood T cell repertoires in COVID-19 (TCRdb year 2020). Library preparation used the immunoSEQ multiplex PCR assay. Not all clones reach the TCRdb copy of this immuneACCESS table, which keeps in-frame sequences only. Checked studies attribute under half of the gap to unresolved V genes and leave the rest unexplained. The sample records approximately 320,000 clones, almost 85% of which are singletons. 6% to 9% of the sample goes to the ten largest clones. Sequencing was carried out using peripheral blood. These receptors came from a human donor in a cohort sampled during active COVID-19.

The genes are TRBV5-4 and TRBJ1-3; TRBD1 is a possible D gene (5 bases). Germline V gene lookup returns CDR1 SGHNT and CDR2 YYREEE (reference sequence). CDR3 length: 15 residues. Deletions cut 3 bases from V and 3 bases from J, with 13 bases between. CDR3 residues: CASSSPPGGGNTIYF. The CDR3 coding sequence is TGTGCCAGCAGCTCCCCCCCGGGGGGTGGAAACACCATATATTTT. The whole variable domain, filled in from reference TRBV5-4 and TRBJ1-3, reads ETGVTQSPTHLIKTRGQQVTLRCSSQSGHNTVSWYQQALGQGPQFIFQYYREEENGRGNFPPRFSGLQFPNYSSELNVNALELDDSALYLCASSSPPGGGNTIYFGEGSWLTVV.

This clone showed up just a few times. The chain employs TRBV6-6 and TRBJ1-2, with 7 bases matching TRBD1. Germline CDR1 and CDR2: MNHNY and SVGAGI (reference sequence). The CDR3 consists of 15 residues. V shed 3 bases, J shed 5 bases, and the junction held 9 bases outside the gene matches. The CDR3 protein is CASSYGSDRAYGYTF. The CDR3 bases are TGTGCCAGCAGTTATGGTAGCGACAGGGCTTATGGCTACACCTTC.

The CDR3 is CASGYRDEETQYF. For the CDR3, the DNA is TGTGCTAGTGGGTACAGGGACGAAGAGACCCAGTACTTC. The rearrangement uses TRBV12-5 and TRBJ2-5; tentatively, D is TRBD1 (6 bases). V was clipped by 6 bases and J by 3 bases, with 11 bases between them. The germline V gene encodes CDR1 LGHNT and CDR2 FRNRAP. This CDR3 spans 13 amino acids.

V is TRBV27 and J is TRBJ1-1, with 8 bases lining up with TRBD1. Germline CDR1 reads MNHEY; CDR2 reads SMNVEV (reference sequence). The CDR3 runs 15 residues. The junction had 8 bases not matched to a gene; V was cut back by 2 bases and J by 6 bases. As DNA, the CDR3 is TGTGCCAGCAGTTTAACAGGGGGGATGATCCCTGAAGCTTTCTTT. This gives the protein CASSLTGGMIPEAFF.

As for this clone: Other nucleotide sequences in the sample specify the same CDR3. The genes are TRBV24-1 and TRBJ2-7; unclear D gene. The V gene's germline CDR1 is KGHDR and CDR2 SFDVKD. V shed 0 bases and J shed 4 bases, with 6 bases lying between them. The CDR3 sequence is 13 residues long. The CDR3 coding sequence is TGTGCCACCAGTGATTTGGGCGGATACGAGCAGTACTTC. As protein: CATSDLGGYEQYF.

The CDR3 protein is CASSAKLAGAYNEQFF. CDR3 DNA: TGTGCCAGCAGCGCAAAACTAGCGGGCGCCTACAATGAGCAGTTCTTC. The rearrangement joins TRBV9 to TRBJ2-1, with 9 bases that match TRBD2. The CDR3 has 16 amino acids. V trimming: 3 bases; J trimming: 2 bases; junction bases outside the gene matches: 6. Germline CDR1 reads SGDLS; CDR2 reads YYNGEE.

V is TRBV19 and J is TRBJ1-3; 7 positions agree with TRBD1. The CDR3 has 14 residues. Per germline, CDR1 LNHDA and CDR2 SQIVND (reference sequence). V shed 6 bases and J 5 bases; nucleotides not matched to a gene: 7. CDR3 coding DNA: TGTGCCAGTAGACCCGACAGGGATCGAAACACCATATATTTT. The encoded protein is CASRPDRDRNTIYF.

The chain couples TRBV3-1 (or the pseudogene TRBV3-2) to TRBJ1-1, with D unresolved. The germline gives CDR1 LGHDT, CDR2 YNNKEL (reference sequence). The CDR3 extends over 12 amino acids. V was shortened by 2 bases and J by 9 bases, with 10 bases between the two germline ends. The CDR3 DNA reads TGTGCCAGCAGCCAATCCCTGCGGAAAGCTTTCTTT. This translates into CASSQSLRKAFF.

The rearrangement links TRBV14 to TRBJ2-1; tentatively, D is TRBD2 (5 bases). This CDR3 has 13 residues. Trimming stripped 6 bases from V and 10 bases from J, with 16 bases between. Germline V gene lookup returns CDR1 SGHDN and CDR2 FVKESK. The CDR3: CASRPLEPREQFF. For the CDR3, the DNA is TGTGCCAGCAGACCACTAGAACCGAGAGAGCAGTTCTTC.

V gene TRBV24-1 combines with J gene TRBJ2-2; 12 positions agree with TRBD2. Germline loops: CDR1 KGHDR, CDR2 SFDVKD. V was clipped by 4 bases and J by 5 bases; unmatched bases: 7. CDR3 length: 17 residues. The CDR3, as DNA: TGTGCCACCAGTGACCCTGGACTAGCGGGGTGGACCGGGGAGCTGTTTTTT. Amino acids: CATSDPGLAGWTGELFF.